This TCR beta chain was recovered during a study of blood T cell repertoires in COVID-19. Overall study: Sites in the United States, Italy and Spain provided acute and convalescent COVID-19 samples. T cells, B-cell-depleted T cells, or PBMCs provided the cDNA or gDNA that served as material.

Patients from Seattle were sampled longitudinally, starting during active infection. Sequencing used immunoSEQ multiplex PCR; TCRdb keeps in-frame clones, though not all of them. Here the sample spans approximately 300,000 clones, about 90% being singletons. The clonotype was recovered from a woman younger than 45 with COVID-19, enrolled during active disease. Sequencing was done on a sample of peripheral blood.

The DNA for the CDR3 is TGTGCCAGCGGGATGGGGACAGGGGTTTATGGCTACACCTTC. Translating it yields CASGMGTGVYGYTF. The gene calls are TRBV6-5 and TRBJ1-2, with TRBD1 matching 10 bases. From germline, CDR1 is MNHEY and CDR2 SVGAGI. Losses at the gene ends were 8 bases for V and 5 bases for J; bases not matched to a gene: 8. The CDR3 is 14 amino acids.